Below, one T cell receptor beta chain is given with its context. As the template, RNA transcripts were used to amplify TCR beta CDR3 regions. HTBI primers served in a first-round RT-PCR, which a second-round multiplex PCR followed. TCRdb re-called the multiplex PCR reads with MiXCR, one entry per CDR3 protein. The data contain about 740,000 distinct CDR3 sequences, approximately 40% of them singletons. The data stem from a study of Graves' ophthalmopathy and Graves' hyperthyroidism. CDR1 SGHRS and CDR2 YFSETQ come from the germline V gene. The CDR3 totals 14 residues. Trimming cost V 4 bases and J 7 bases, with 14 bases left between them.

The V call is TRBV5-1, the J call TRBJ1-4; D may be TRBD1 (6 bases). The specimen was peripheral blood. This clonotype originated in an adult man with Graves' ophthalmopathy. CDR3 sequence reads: CASSDKGEREKLFF. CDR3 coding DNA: TGCGCCAGCAGCGACAAGGGGGAGCGTGAAAAACTGTTTTTT.